The rows below give T cell receptor beta chains drawn from one sample of a study of vaccination effects on CD4 cells after COVID-19. No antigen has been identified for these receptors. Assay used: immunoSEQ multiplex PCR; TCRdb lists only in-frame clones, some missing. Of over 65,000 clones listed, roughly three quarters are singletons. Sequenced material: CD4+ T cells from PBMCs cultured without peptide, taken before COVID-19 vaccination. Receptor source: a human donor who received a COVID-19 vaccine. The CDR3 runs from the conserved cysteine through the conserved F or W. D genes are given only for firm matches. Clone size is stated in some rows and not others, as once, few, many or a class when expanded.

D: .; J: TRBJ1-2; V: TRBV11-2; size: .; DNA: TGTGCCAGCAGCTTCCGACAGGCACTCCCTCATGGCTACACCTTC; CDR3: CASSFRQALPHGYTF
D: .; J: TRBJ2-5; V: TRBV18; size: .; DNA: TGTGCCAGCTCACCTGGGACTCTCCAAGAGACCCAGTACTTC; CDR3: CASSPGTLQETQYF
D: .; J: TRBJ2-3; V: TRBV19; size: .; DNA: TGTGCCAGTAGAATCGGGGGCAGCACAGATACGCAGTATTTT; CDR3: CASRIGGSTDTQYF
D: .; J: TRBJ1-3; V: TRBV5-1; size: once; DNA: TGCGCCAGCAGTGACCCAGGGTCGACCGGAAACACCATATATTTT; CDR3: CASSDPGSTGNTIYF
D: .; J: TRBJ2-5; V: TRBV5-5; size: .; DNA: TGTGCCAGCAGCTTGGACATGAGGGGTAGCTTTAGGGAGACCCAGTACTTC; CDR3: CASSLDMRGSFRETQYF
D: .; J: TRBJ1-5; V: TRBV6-5; size: .; DNA: TGTGCCAGCAGTCCGGACAGAGATCAGCCCCAGCATTTT; CDR3: CASSPDRDQPQHF
D: .; J: TRBJ2-4; V: TRBV2; size: .; DNA: TGTGCCAGCCTGTTGGGCCGAAACATTCAGTACTTC; CDR3: CASLLGRNIQYF
D: TRBD2; J: TRBJ2-1; V: TRBV24-1; size: .; DNA: TGTGCCACCAGTTTGGGACTACCAGTACGGGGGCAGTTCTTC; CDR3: CATSLGLPVRGQFF
D: .; J: TRBJ2-1; V: TRBV29-1; size: few; DNA: TGCAGCGTGATGACAGGAAGGAGCTCCTACAATGAGCAGTTCTTC; CDR3: CSVMTGRSSYNEQFF
D: TRBD1; J: TRBJ2-5; V: TRBV27; size: .; DNA: TGTGCCAGCAGTCCTAAGGGACAGGGAAGGGAGACCCAGTACTTC; CDR3: CASSPKGQGRETQYF
D: .; J: TRBJ2-5; V: TRBV7-7; size: few; DNA: TGTGCCAGCAGCACAGACCAGGGTCTGGAGACCCAGTACTTC; CDR3: CASSTDQGLETQYF
D: .; J: TRBJ1-2; V: TRBV6-6; size: once; DNA: TGTGCCAGCAGTCAAAGCTGGTCTTTAGCGGCAACAGGCTATGGCTACACCTTC; CDR3: CASSQSWSLAATGYGYTF
D: .; J: TRBJ1-1; V: TRBV7-3; size: .; DNA: TGTGCCAGCAGCTTATCTTCTATGACTGAAGCTTTCTTT; CDR3: CASSLSSMTEAFF
D: .; J: TRBJ1-1; V: TRBV18; size: .; DNA: TGTGCCAGCTCCTACCGGTCCCACACTGAAGCTTTCTTT; CDR3: CASSYRSHTEAFF
D: .; J: TRBJ1-6; V: TRBV3-1/TRBV3-2; size: .; DNA: TGTGCCAGCAGTCAAGGGCAGGGGTATTCACCCCTCCACTTT; CDR3: CASSQGQGYSPLHF
D: .; J: TRBJ2-3; V: TRBV6-5; size: once; DNA: TGTGCCAGCAGTCCTTCCCCCGGCACAGATACGCAGTATTTT; CDR3: CASSPSPGTDTQYF
D: .; J: TRBJ2-5; V: TRBV9; size: .; DNA: TGTGCCAGCAGCCCGGAGGGACAACCCGAAGAGACCCAGTACTTC; CDR3: CASSPEGQPEETQYF
D: TRBD1; J: TRBJ2-2; V: TRBV24-1; size: .; DNA: TGTGCCACCAGCAGTGACAGGGGGCCAGCGAACACCGGGGAGCTGTTTTTT; CDR3: CATSSDRGPANTGELFF
D: .; J: TRBJ1-2; V: TRBV12-3/TRBV12-4; size: .; DNA: TGTGCCAGCAGTCATACGGTGCCTTACACCTTC; CDR3: CASSHTVPYTF
D: .; J: TRBJ2-5; V: TRBV6-4; size: .; DNA: TGTGCCAGCAGCCGGGACCGCGGAGAGACCCAGTACTTC; CDR3: CASSRDRGETQYF
D: .; J: TRBJ2-2; V: TRBV18; size: .; DNA: TGTGCCAGCTCAAAGTTAGGACAGACGAACACCGGGGAGCTGTTTTTT; CDR3: CASSKLGQTNTGELFF
D: TRBD1; J: TRBJ1-2; V: TRBV29-1; size: .; DNA: TGCAGCGTTGTTGATCACACTTTAGGGACAGGGAAATACGGCTACACCTTC; CDR3: CSVVDHTLGTGKYGYTF
D: TRBD2; J: TRBJ2-3; V: TRBV9; size: once; DNA: TGTGCCAGCAGCGCCCGGACTAGCGGGGGGGCAACAGATACGCAGTATTTT; CDR3: CASSARTSGGATDTQYF
D: .; J: TRBJ2-4; V: TRBV23-1; size: .; DNA: TGCGCCAGCAGTCTGGAGCGCGGGCAGAACATTCAGTACTTC; CDR3: CASSLERGQNIQYF
D: .; J: TRBJ2-3; V: TRBV3-1/TRBV3-2; size: once; DNA: TGTGCCAGCAGAAGGACAGGCACAGATACGCAGTATTTT; CDR3: CASRRTGTDTQYF
D: .; J: TRBJ1-1; V: TRBV6-5; size: .; DNA: TGTGCCAGCAGTTACTCGAGAGATCTCACTGAAGCTTTCTTT; CDR3: CASSYSRDLTEAFF
D: .; J: TRBJ2-5; V: TRBV2; size: .; DNA: TGTGCCAGCAATGGGGTACTGTTTGAGACCCAGTACTTC; CDR3: CASNGVLFETQYF
D: .; J: TRBJ1-3; V: TRBV24-1; size: few; DNA: TGTGCCACCAGTGGACAGTCCGACTCTGGAAACACCATATATTTT; CDR3: CATSGQSDSGNTIYF
D: .; J: TRBJ1-5; V: TRBV5-5; size: .; DNA: TGTGCCAGCAGCTCGGGACCAAGCAATCAGCCCCAGCATTTT; CDR3: CASSSGPSNQPQHF
D: .; J: TRBJ1-1; V: TRBV7-2; size: .; DNA: TGTGCCAGCAGCCCACAAGTAGGCGGCCCGAACACTGAAGCTTTCTTT; CDR3: CASSPQVGGPNTEAFF
D: .; J: TRBJ2-5; V: TRBV2; size: .; DNA: TGTGCCAGCAGTCTCCGGATGGGGGAGACCCAGTACTTC; CDR3: CASSLRMGETQYF
D: .; J: TRBJ2-6; V: TRBV6-2/TRBV6-3; size: few; DNA: TGTGCCAGCAGCCCTGTAGGGTCTGGGGCCAACGTCCTGACTTTC; CDR3: CASSPVGSGANVLTF
D: TRBD1; J: TRBJ1-2; V: TRBV24-1; size: few; DNA: TGTGCCACCAGTGACGGGACAGGGGGCTACACCTTC; CDR3: CATSDGTGGYTF
D: .; J: TRBJ1-5; V: TRBV24-1; size: .; DNA: TGTGCCACCAGTGACCCCGGGACCACGGACAATCAGCCCCAGCATTTT; CDR3: CATSDPGTTDNQPQHF
D: .; J: TRBJ1-2; V: TRBV6-5; size: few; DNA: TGTGCCAGCAGGGCGGGACCTAATAACTATGGCTACACCTTC; CDR3: CASRAGPNNYGYTF
D: TRBD2; J: TRBJ2-5; V: TRBV29-1; size: .; DNA: TGCAGCGTTGTAGGTATAGTTTGGCGGGGGATGGACAAGACCCAGTACTTC; CDR3: CSVVGIVWRGMDKTQYF
D: .; J: TRBJ1-1; V: TRBV11-2; size: .; DNA: TGTGCCAGCAGCTTAGAGGGTGGCAGGAGCGCCACTGAAGCTTTCTTT; CDR3: CASSLEGGRSATEAFF
D: TRBD1; J: TRBJ1-1; V: TRBV5-1; size: .; DNA: TGCGCCAGCAGCCCAGGGTCCGGGACAGGGTGGGCTGAAGCTTTCTTT; CDR3: CASSPGSGTGWAEAFF
D: .; J: TRBJ1-3; V: TRBV10-1; size: .; DNA: TGCGCCAGCAGTGAATCCGGGGCTGGAAACACCATATATTTT; CDR3: CASSESGAGNTIYF
D: TRBD1; J: TRBJ1-2; V: TRBV18; size: few; DNA: TGTGCCAGTCAAGACGCACAGGGGAACGGCTACACCTTC; CDR3: CASQDAQGNGYTF
D: .; J: TRBJ1-5; V: TRBV19; size: .; DNA: TGTGCCAGTAGTAGGATCGGGGGAAGCAATCAGCCCCAGCATTTT; CDR3: CASSRIGGSNQPQHF
D: .; J: TRBJ2-3; V: TRBV24-1; size: .; DNA: TGTGCCACCAGTTTGGGGTTGAGCACAGATACGCAGTATTTT; CDR3: CATSLGLSTDTQYF
D: .; J: TRBJ2-5; V: TRBV7-2; size: .; DNA: TGTGCCAGCAGCTCCGCCCCGGGCACCATGAGGTTAGAAGAGACCCAGTACTTC; CDR3: CASSSAPGTMRLEETQYF
D: .; J: TRBJ2-2; V: TRBV4-1; size: .; DNA: TGCGCCAGCAGCCAAGGGGCAGGGAACACCGGGGAGCTGTTTTTT; CDR3: CASSQGAGNTGELFF
D: .; J: TRBJ1-5; V: TRBV11-1; size: once; DNA: TGTGCCAGCAGCCTCGGGGGGTTCGGGCAGCCCCAGCATTTT; CDR3: CASSLGGFGQPQHF
D: TRBD2; J: TRBJ2-2; V: TRBV7-2; size: .; DNA: TGTGCCAGCAGCCTAGCGGGGGGTAGGGTCACCGGGGAGCTGTTTTTT; CDR3: CASSLAGGRVTGELFF
D: TRBD2; J: TRBJ2-1; V: TRBV10-2; size: .; DNA: TGCGCCAGCAGCTTCCTAGCGGGGGAATACAATGAGCAGTTCTTC; CDR3: CASSFLAGEYNEQFF
D: TRBD1; J: TRBJ1-1; V: TRBV6-5; size: .; DNA: TGTGCCAGCAGTTCTGCCCGACAGGGTAATACTGAAGCTTTCTTT; CDR3: CASSSARQGNTEAFF
D: .; J: TRBJ1-2; V: TRBV24-1; size: .; DNA: TGTGCCACCAGTGAATGGGACGGAACTAACTATGGCTACACCTTC; CDR3: CATSEWDGTNYGYTF
D: .; J: TRBJ2-1; V: TRBV3-1/TRBV3-2; size: .; DNA: TGTGCCAGCAGCCGAGCGAGCTCCTACAATGAGCAGTTCTTC; CDR3: CASSRASSYNEQFF
D: .; J: TRBJ1-1; V: TRBV27; size: .; DNA: TGTGCCAGCAGTCCCACCCGTCAGATACTGAACACTGAAGCTTTCTTT; CDR3: CASSPTRQILNTEAFF
D: .; J: TRBJ2-1; V: TRBV5-1; size: .; DNA: TGCGCCAGCAGCTCCTTAAGTCCCACCTACAATGAGCAGTTCTTC; CDR3: CASSSLSPTYNEQFF
D: .; J: TRBJ1-1; V: TRBV6-1; size: once; DNA: TGTGCCAGCAGTTTGTTTGGGGGAGACACTGAAGCTTTCTTT; CDR3: CASSLFGGDTEAFF
D: TRBD1; J: TRBJ1-5; V: TRBV7-9; size: .; DNA: TGTGCCAGCAGCTTAGGTCACGGACAGGAAATCAATCAGCCCCAGCATTTT; CDR3: CASSLGHGQEINQPQHF
D: .; J: TRBJ1-2; V: TRBV9; size: .; DNA: TGTGCCAGCAGCCGTAGCGCGGAGGGTGGCTACACCTTC; CDR3: CASSRSAEGGYTF
D: TRBD2; J: TRBJ2-1; V: TRBV7-9; size: .; DNA: TGTGCCAGCAGCTTAAACCTGCAACTAGCGGGGGGTTACAATGAGCAGTTCTTC; CDR3: CASSLNLQLAGGYNEQFF
D: TRBD2; J: TRBJ2-2; V: TRBV7-9; size: .; DNA: TGTGCCAGCAGCTCCCCCGGGGGGGCGAACACCGGGGAGCTGTTTTTT; CDR3: CASSSPGGANTGELFF